Below are 5 T cell receptor beta chains sequenced from a single sample in a study of blood T cell repertoires in COVID-19. The assay was immunoSEQ multiplex PCR, and TCRdb's table has in-frame clones only and misses some. The repertoire holds fewer than 250,000 clones, with around four fifths as singletons. The specimen sequenced was peripheral blood. The receptor set was obtained from a woman aged 40 to 55 with active or convalescent COVID-19.

This clone was recorded a few times. The V call is TRBV7-2, the J call TRBJ1-4; TRBD1 might be the D (5 bases). The V and J ends lost 3 bases and 4 bases respectively, with 12 bases between them. CDR3 size: 15 residues. Germline CDR1 is SGHTA and CDR2 is FQGNSA. CDR3 sequence reads: CASSLGRALNEKLFF. CDR3 DNA: TGTGCCAGCAGCTTGGGCAGGGCCCTTAATGAAAAACTGTTTTTT. The complete variable domain, with remaining parts taken from reference TRBV7-2 and TRBJ1-4, reads GAGVSQSPSNKVTEKGKDVELRCDPISGHTALYWYRQSLGQGLEFLIYFQGNSAPDKSGLPSDRFSAERTGGSVSTLTIQRTQQEDSAVYLCASSLGRALNEKLFFGSGTQLSVL.

The chain uses TRBV5-1 and TRBJ2-5, with D possibly TRBD1 on 5 matching bases. The CDR3 is 15 residues long. Per germline, CDR1 SGHRS and CDR2 YFSETQ. V shed 8 bases and J shed 2 bases, with 19 bases lying between them. CDR3 bases: TGCGCCAGGCGACCCCCGACAGTCGTTCAAGAGACCCAGTACTTC. It specifies CARRPPTVVQETQYF. The whole variable domain, remainder taken from reference TRBV5-1 and TRBJ2-5, is KAGVTQTPRYLIKTRGQQVTLSCSPISGHRSVSWYQQTPGQGLQFLFEYFSETQRNKGNFPGRFSGRQFSNSRSEMNVSTLELGDSALYLCARRPPTVVQETQYFGPGTRLLVL.

The rearrangement uses TRBV12-5 and TRBJ2-1, with no clear D. This CDR3 comprises 13 residues. V lost 2 bases to trimming and J lost 5 bases, with 7 bases between them. Germline-derived CDR1 and CDR2 are LGHNT and FRNRAP. The DNA of the CDR3 is TGTGCTAGTGGTTTGCCCCTAGACAATGAGCAGTTCTTC. Its protein is CASGLPLDNEQFF.

This chain links TRBV10-3 with TRBJ1-3; 7 bases are shared with TRBD1. The ends lost 10 bases at V and 0 bases at J; junction bases unmatched: 9. The CDR3 loop spans 15 amino acids. Germline V gene lookup returns CDR1 ENHRY and CDR2 SYGVKD. The CDR3 here is CATRDSAVSGNTIYF. CDR3 nucleotides: TGTGCCACCCGGGACAGTGCCGTCTCTGGAAACACCATATATTTT.

This chain joins TRBV11-3 and TRBJ1-1; maybe TRBD1 (5 bases). The CDR3 extends over 13 amino acids. Germline-derived CDR1 and CDR2 are SGHNT and YENEEA. V lost 3 bases and J lost 6, with 11 bases in between. For the CDR3, the DNA is TGTGCCAGCAGCTTGGGGGGATCCGCTGAAGCTTTCTTT. This sequence encodes CASSLGGSAEAFF.